This T cell receptor beta chain was sequenced during a study of blood T cell repertoires in COVID-19. The repertoire was sequenced with immunoSEQ multiplex PCR; TCRdb's copy has only in-frame clones and lacks some. The top ten clones hold roughly 1.7% of a sample with over 150,000 clones, about three quarters of them seen once. V shed 5 bases and J 7 bases; nucleotides not matched to a gene: 8. CDR1 SGHAT and CDR2 FQNNGV come from the germline V gene. This CDR3 comprises 16 residues. Sequenced sample: peripheral blood. This TCR derives from an older man with acute or convalescent COVID-19. The genes are TRBV11-2 and TRBJ2-1, with 13 positions matching TRBD2. This chain's CDR3 is CASSPPGLAGINEQFF. CDR3 DNA sequence: TGTGCCAGCAGCCCACCGGGACTAGCGGGGATTAATGAGCAGTTCTTC.